The subject of this entry is one TCR beta chain. Authors' methods: The assay estimated nucleated cells by amplifying reference gene primers. Assay used: immunoSEQ multiplex PCR; TCRdb lists only in-frame clones, some missing. V and J calls and clone size are those listed in that table; D and trimming were worked out from the DNA. The data show under 200,000 clones, with more than 60% seen just once and about 7.8% held by the top ten. This sample is part of a study of blood T cell repertoires in COVID-19. Across the whole study: Acute and convalescent COVID-19 samples came from the United States, Italy and Spain. The cDNA or gDNA used as material had been derived from T cells, B-cell-depleted T cells, or PBMCs.

The germline CDR1 and CDR2 sequences are SGHTA and FQGNSA. CDR3 length equals 14 residues. Trimming cost V 1 base and J 10 bases; bases outside gene matches: 4. The sequence was collected from a man between 60 and 75 years old with acute or convalescent COVID-19. The genes are TRBV7-2 and TRBJ2-1; TRBD2 matches at 10 bases. Input material: peripheral blood. The CDR3 DNA reads TGTGCCAGCAGCTTAGGGGCTAGCGGGGGAGAGCAGTTCTTC. Protein: CASSLGASGGEQFF.